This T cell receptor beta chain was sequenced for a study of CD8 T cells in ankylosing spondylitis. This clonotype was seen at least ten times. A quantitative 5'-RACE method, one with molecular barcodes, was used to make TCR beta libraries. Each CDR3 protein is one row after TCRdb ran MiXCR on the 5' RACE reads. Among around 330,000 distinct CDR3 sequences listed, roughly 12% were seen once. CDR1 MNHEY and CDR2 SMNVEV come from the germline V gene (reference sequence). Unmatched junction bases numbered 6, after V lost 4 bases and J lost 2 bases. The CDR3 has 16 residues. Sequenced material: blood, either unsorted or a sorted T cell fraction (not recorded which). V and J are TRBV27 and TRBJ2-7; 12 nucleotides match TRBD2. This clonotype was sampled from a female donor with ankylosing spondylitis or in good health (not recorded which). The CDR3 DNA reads TGTGCCAGCAGTTCCGTATCTAGCGGGAGGGCCTACGAGCAGTACTTC. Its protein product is CASSSVSSGRAYEQYF.